A selection of T cell receptor beta chains follows, all from one sample in a study of blood T cell repertoires in COVID-19. Sequencing was performed with immunoSEQ multiplex PCR; in TCRdb, only in-frame clones are kept and a portion is missing. The sample has approximately 94,000 clones; around four fifths are singletons. Sequenced material: peripheral blood. The receptor set was obtained from a woman in her 70s with acute or convalescent COVID-19. The CDR3 runs from the conserved cysteine through the conserved F or W. D genes are given only for firm matches. Size is omitted from some rows. Given values are once, few, many or a class for expanded clones.

J gene: TRBJ2-3; D gene: TRBD1; clone size: NA; V gene: TRBV10-3; CDR3 DNA: TGTGCCATCAGGGACAGGGGTGATTCCTCCGATACGCAGTATTTT; CDR3 protein: CAIRDRGDSSDTQYF
J gene: TRBJ2-3; D gene: NA; clone size: once; V gene: TRBV7-3; CDR3 DNA: TGTGCCAGCAGCTTCGGACTACAGTCAGATACGCAGTATTTT; CDR3 protein: CASSFGLQSDTQYF
J gene: TRBJ2-1; D gene: NA; clone size: NA; V gene: TRBV12-5; CDR3 DNA: TGTGCTAGTGGCGGATATCGGGGGATCGAGCAGTTCTTC; CDR3 protein: CASGGYRGIEQFF
J gene: TRBJ2-7; D gene: NA; clone size: once; V gene: TRBV6-2/TRBV6-3; CDR3 DNA: TGTGCCAGCAGCAGGCCATACGGGAGCTCCTACGAGCAGTACTTC; CDR3 protein: CASSRPYGSSYEQYF
J gene: TRBJ2-1; D gene: TRBD2; clone size: NA; V gene: TRBV2; CDR3 DNA: TGTGCCAGCAGTGAGGGACTAGCGATCGTTGAGCAGTTCTTC; CDR3 protein: CASSEGLAIVEQFF
J gene: TRBJ2-3; D gene: NA; clone size: once; V gene: TRBV6-5; CDR3 DNA: TGTGCCAGCAGTTGGGGGGAGGATACGCAGTATTTT; CDR3 protein: CASSWGEDTQYF
J gene: TRBJ2-5; D gene: TRBD2; clone size: NA; V gene: TRBV5-1; CDR3 DNA: TGCGCCAGCAGCTTGTCACCTAGCGGGTCCCAAGAGACCCAGTACTTC; CDR3 protein: CASSLSPSGSQETQYF
J gene: TRBJ1-1; D gene: NA; clone size: once; V gene: TRBV12-3/TRBV12-4; CDR3 DNA: TGTGCCAGCAGATTTCAGGAGGGCACTGAAGCTTTCTTT; CDR3 protein: CASRFQEGTEAFF
J gene: TRBJ1-6; D gene: TRBD1; clone size: few; V gene: TRBV19; CDR3 DNA: TGTGCCAGTAGTGCCGGACAGGGAATCTCACCCCTCCACTTT; CDR3 protein: CASSAGQGISPLHF
J gene: TRBJ1-5; D gene: NA; clone size: NA; V gene: TRBV30; CDR3 DNA: TGTGCCTGGAGTGACCAAAACCAGCAGCCCCAGCATTTT; CDR3 protein: CAWSDQNQQPQHF
J gene: TRBJ1-2; D gene: NA; clone size: once; V gene: TRBV9; CDR3 DNA: TGTGCCAGCAGCGTAGACCACAGGGCGGTTTATGGCTACACCTTC; CDR3 protein: CASSVDHRAVYGYTF
J gene: TRBJ1-5; D gene: TRBD1; clone size: NA; V gene: TRBV19; CDR3 DNA: TGTGCCAGTAGTCCTCAGGACAGGGGCCCAAGGCAGCCCCAGCATTTT; CDR3 protein: CASSPQDRGPRQPQHF
J gene: TRBJ1-1; D gene: TRBD1; clone size: NA; V gene: TRBV5-1; CDR3 DNA: TGCGCCAGCAGCTCTGGGACAGGGAGGATTGCAGCTTTCTTT; CDR3 protein: CASSSGTGRIAAFF
J gene: TRBJ1-6; D gene: TRBD1; clone size: NA; V gene: TRBV25-1; CDR3 DNA: TGTGCCAGCAGTGGGACAGGGGGCTCGGGTAATTCACCCCTCCACTTT; CDR3 protein: CASSGTGGSGNSPLHF
J gene: TRBJ1-2; D gene: NA; clone size: NA; V gene: TRBV6-4; CDR3 DNA: TGTGCCAGCCTGCCCGACAGGAGTAGCTATGGCTACACCTTC; CDR3 protein: CASLPDRSSYGYTF
J gene: TRBJ1-4; D gene: TRBD1; clone size: few; V gene: TRBV5-6; CDR3 DNA: TGTGCCAGCAGCCAGCCGGGACAGGGAATCGGGGTTAATGAAAAACTGTTTTTT; CDR3 protein: CASSQPGQGIGVNEKLFF
J gene: TRBJ1-2; D gene: TRBD1; clone size: NA; V gene: TRBV9; CDR3 DNA: TGTGCCAGCAGCGTAGCTCCGGACAGGGGGCCCGGAGGCTACACCTTC; CDR3 protein: CASSVAPDRGPGGYTF
J gene: TRBJ2-1; D gene: NA; clone size: NA; V gene: TRBV10-3; CDR3 DNA: TGTGCCATCAGTGAGCCCACTAGGACCGAGCAGTTCTTC; CDR3 protein: CAISEPTRTEQFF
J gene: TRBJ1-1; D gene: TRBD1; clone size: once; V gene: TRBV19; CDR3 DNA: TGTGCCAGTACCCTCGGAGGGGGCGAGGGTCTCACTGAAGCTTTCTTT; CDR3 protein: CASTLGGGEGLTEAFF
J gene: TRBJ2-1; D gene: NA; clone size: NA; V gene: TRBV7-2; CDR3 DNA: TGTGCCAGCAGCTTAGACCGGCAGGTACAGTTCTTC; CDR3 protein: CASSLDRQVQFF
J gene: TRBJ2-3; D gene: NA; clone size: NA; V gene: TRBV5-1; CDR3 DNA: TGCGCCAGCAGCTTGGGGGCAGTTTCAGATACGCAGTATTTT; CDR3 protein: CASSLGAVSDTQYF
J gene: TRBJ1-5; D gene: NA; clone size: NA; V gene: TRBV19; CDR3 DNA: TGTGCCAGTAGTCGTCAAGGGGGGGTGGGCCAGCCCCAGCATTTT; CDR3 protein: CASSRQGGVGQPQHF
J gene: TRBJ1-2; D gene: NA; clone size: NA; V gene: TRBV28; CDR3 DNA: TGTGCCAGCAACCCAGAACCCTATGGCTACACCTTC; CDR3 protein: CASNPEPYGYTF
J gene: TRBJ2-1; D gene: TRBD1; clone size: NA; V gene: TRBV11-1; CDR3 DNA: TGTGCCAGCAGCTTAAATGACAGGGCAGATGAGCAGTTCTTC; CDR3 protein: CASSLNDRADEQFF
J gene: TRBJ1-3; D gene: TRBD1; clone size: NA; V gene: TRBV7-2; CDR3 DNA: TGTGCCAGCAGCTTGACAGGGTCCTCTGGAAACACCATATATTTT; CDR3 protein: CASSLTGSSGNTIYF
J gene: TRBJ1-4; D gene: NA; clone size: NA; V gene: TRBV14; CDR3 DNA: TGTGCCAGCAGCCAAGTCCTATATGAAAAACTGTTTTTT; CDR3 protein: CASSQVLYEKLFF
J gene: TRBJ1-2; D gene: NA; clone size: NA; V gene: TRBV7-2; CDR3 DNA: TGTGCCAGCAGCGTCCCAAACCTCCAACAGGGTCGAGGCTACACCTTC; CDR3 protein: CASSVPNLQQGRGYTF
J gene: TRBJ1-1; D gene: NA; clone size: NA; V gene: TRBV6-1; CDR3 DNA: TGTGCCAGCAGTGATACAGCTTTAACGAACGCTGAAGCTTTCTTT; CDR3 protein: CASSDTALTNAEAFF
J gene: TRBJ2-7; D gene: TRBD1; clone size: NA; V gene: TRBV2; CDR3 DNA: TGTGCCACCGAGGGAGGGACAGGGTCTTACGAGCAGTACTTC; CDR3 protein: CATEGGTGSYEQYF
J gene: TRBJ1-1; D gene: NA; clone size: NA; V gene: TRBV6-5; CDR3 DNA: TGTGCCAGCAGTCGACAGGCCACGAACACTGAAGCTTTCTTT; CDR3 protein: CASSRQATNTEAFF
J gene: TRBJ2-6; D gene: NA; clone size: NA; V gene: TRBV19; CDR3 DNA: TGTGCCAGTGTCCACTCTGGGGCCAACGTCCTGACTTTC; CDR3 protein: CASVHSGANVLTF
J gene: TRBJ2-2; D gene: TRBD2; clone size: NA; V gene: TRBV6-6; CDR3 DNA: TGTGCCAGCAGTCCCTACTCCGGGACTAGCGGCACCGGGGAGCTGTTTTTT; CDR3 protein: CASSPYSGTSGTGELFF
J gene: TRBJ2-4; D gene: TRBD1; clone size: NA; V gene: TRBV7-2; CDR3 DNA: TGTGCCAGCAGCTTACAGGGGGCGCGGGACATTCAGTACTTC; CDR3 protein: CASSLQGARDIQYF
J gene: TRBJ1-2; D gene: NA; clone size: NA; V gene: TRBV5-6; CDR3 DNA: TGTGCCAGCAGCATGGACAGACAGGAGTATGGCTACACCTTC; CDR3 protein: CASSMDRQEYGYTF
J gene: TRBJ1-2; D gene: NA; clone size: NA; V gene: TRBV7-7; CDR3 DNA: TGTGCCAGCAGCTCGTTAAAGTTACCACAGAAGAAAGCTAACTATGGCTACACCTTC; CDR3 protein: CASSSLKLPQKKANYGYTF
J gene: TRBJ1-1; D gene: NA; clone size: NA; V gene: TRBV7-6; CDR3 DNA: TGTGCCAGCAGCTTACTTAGTATCACTGAAGCTTTCTTT; CDR3 protein: CASSLLSITEAFF
J gene: TRBJ1-3; D gene: TRBD1; clone size: NA; V gene: TRBV5-4; CDR3 DNA: TGTGCCAGCAGCCGCGGGACAGGGGTTGGAAACACCATATATTTT; CDR3 protein: CASSRGTGVGNTIYF
J gene: TRBJ2-5; D gene: NA; clone size: NA; V gene: TRBV7-6; CDR3 DNA: TGTGCCAGCAGCTTAGCGGGCTTGGCGACAGTAATAGAGACCCAGTACTTC; CDR3 protein: CASSLAGLATVIETQYF
J gene: TRBJ1-5; D gene: NA; clone size: few; V gene: TRBV6-5; CDR3 DNA: TGTGCCAGCAGTTTGTGGCGGAGCAATCAGCCCCAGCATTTT; CDR3 protein: CASSLWRSNQPQHF
J gene: TRBJ2-3; D gene: TRBD2; clone size: NA; V gene: TRBV12-5; CDR3 DNA: TGTGCTAGTGGGCGGGGGGGAGGCACAGATACGCAGTATTTT; CDR3 protein: CASGRGGGTDTQYF
J gene: TRBJ2-3; D gene: NA; clone size: once; V gene: TRBV19; CDR3 DNA: TGTGCCAGTAGTATAGATCCCAGGTCTAGCACAGATACGCAGTATTTT; CDR3 protein: CASSIDPRSSTDTQYF
J gene: TRBJ1-2; D gene: NA; clone size: NA; V gene: TRBV15; CDR3 DNA: TGTGCCACCAGCGGGCGGGTGGGAGTCCATGGCTACACCTTC; CDR3 protein: CATSGRVGVHGYTF
J gene: TRBJ2-7; D gene: TRBD2; clone size: NA; V gene: TRBV6-1; CDR3 DNA: TGTGCCAGCAGTGAATATAGTAGCGGGTTATACTACGAGCAGTACTTC; CDR3 protein: CASSEYSSGLYYEQYF
J gene: TRBJ1-2; D gene: TRBD1; clone size: NA; V gene: TRBV3-1/TRBV3-2; CDR3 DNA: TGTGCCAGCAGCTCCCCGGGACAGCAGTCCGGGGTTGATGGCTACACCTTC; CDR3 protein: CASSSPGQQSGVDGYTF
J gene: TRBJ1-1; D gene: NA; clone size: NA; V gene: TRBV2; CDR3 DNA: TGTGCCAGCATTCCTAGGAGGGACACTGAAGCTTTCTTT; CDR3 protein: CASIPRRDTEAFF
J gene: TRBJ1-2; D gene: NA; clone size: NA; V gene: TRBV19; CDR3 DNA: TGTGCCAGTAGTAAAATGGAGACCCAGAACTATGGCTACACCTTC; CDR3 protein: CASSKMETQNYGYTF
J gene: TRBJ2-3; D gene: TRBD2; clone size: NA; V gene: TRBV5-1; CDR3 DNA: TGCGCCAGCAGCTCGCAGCGGGGGCCGGGGACAGATACGCAGTATTTT; CDR3 protein: CASSSQRGPGTDTQYF
J gene: TRBJ2-2; D gene: NA; clone size: few; V gene: TRBV28; CDR3 DNA: TGTGCCAGCAACAAACAATGGCCCGGGGAGCTGTTTTTT; CDR3 protein: CASNKQWPGELFF
J gene: TRBJ1-1; D gene: NA; clone size: NA; V gene: TRBV29-1; CDR3 DNA: TGCAGCGCCCGAGACTGGAACACTGAAGCTTTCTTT; CDR3 protein: CSARDWNTEAFF
J gene: TRBJ2-3; D gene: TRBD2; clone size: once; V gene: TRBV18; CDR3 DNA: TGTGCCAGCTCACCCCAGACTAGCGGTGCCGATACGCAGTATTTT; CDR3 protein: CASSPQTSGADTQYF